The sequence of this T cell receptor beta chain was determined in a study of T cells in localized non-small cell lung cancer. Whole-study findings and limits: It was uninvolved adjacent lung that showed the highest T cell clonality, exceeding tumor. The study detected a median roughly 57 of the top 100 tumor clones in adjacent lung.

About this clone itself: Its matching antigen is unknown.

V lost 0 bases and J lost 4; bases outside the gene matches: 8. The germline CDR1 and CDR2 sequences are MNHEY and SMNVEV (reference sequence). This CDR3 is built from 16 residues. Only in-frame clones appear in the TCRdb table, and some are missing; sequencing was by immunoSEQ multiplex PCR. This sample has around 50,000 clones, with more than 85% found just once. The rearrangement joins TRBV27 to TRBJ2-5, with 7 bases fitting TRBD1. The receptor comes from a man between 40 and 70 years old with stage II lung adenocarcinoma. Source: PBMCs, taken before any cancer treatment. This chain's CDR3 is CASSLSRQGAGETQYF. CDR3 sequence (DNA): TGTGCCAGCAGTTTATCCCGACAGGGCGCCGGAGAGACCCAGTACTTC.